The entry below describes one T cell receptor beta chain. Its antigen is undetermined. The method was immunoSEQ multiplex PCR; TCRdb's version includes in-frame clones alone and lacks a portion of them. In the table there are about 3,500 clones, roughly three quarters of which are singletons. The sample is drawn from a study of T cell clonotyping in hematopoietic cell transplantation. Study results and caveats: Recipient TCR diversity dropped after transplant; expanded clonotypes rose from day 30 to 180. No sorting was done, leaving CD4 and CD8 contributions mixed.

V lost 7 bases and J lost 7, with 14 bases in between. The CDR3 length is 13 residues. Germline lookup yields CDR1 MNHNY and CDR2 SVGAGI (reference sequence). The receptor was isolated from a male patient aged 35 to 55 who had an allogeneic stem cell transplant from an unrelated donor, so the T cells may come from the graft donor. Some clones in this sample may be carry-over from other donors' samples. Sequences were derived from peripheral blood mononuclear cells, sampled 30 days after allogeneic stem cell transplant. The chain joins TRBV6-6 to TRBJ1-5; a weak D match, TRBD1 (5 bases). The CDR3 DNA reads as TGTGCCAGCAACCAAACCGGGGGACAGCCCCAGCATTTT. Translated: CASNQTGGQPQHF.